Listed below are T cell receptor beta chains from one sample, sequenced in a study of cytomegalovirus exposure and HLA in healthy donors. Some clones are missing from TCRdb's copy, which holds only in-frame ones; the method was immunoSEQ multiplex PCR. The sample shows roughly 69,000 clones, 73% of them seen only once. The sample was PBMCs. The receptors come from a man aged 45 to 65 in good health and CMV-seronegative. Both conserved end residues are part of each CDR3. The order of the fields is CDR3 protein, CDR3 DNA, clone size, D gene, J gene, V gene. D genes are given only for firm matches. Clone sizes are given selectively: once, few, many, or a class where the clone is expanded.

CASSLTGLLYEQYF TGTGCCAGCAGTCTGACAGGGCTTCTCTACGAGCAGTACTTC few TRBD1 TRBJ2-7 TRBV6-5
CASSVWGGVPRGFEQYF TGTGCCAGCAGCGTTTGGGGCGGGGTTCCCCGTGGATTCGAGCAGTACTTC - - TRBJ2-7 TRBV5-4
CASSWRPGQTYEQYF TGTGCCAGCAGTTGGCGACCGGGACAGACCTACGAGCAGTACTTC - TRBD1 TRBJ2-7 TRBV27
CASCLMGGIEQYF TGTGCCAGCTGTCTCATGGGCGGGATCGAGCAGTACTTC - - TRBJ2-7 TRBV2
CASTSGVSRNEKLFF TGTGCCAGCACGAGCGGGGTTAGTCGTAATGAAAAACTGTTTTTT - - TRBJ1-4 TRBV7-8
CASSPGLAGTDTQYF TGTGCCAGCAGTCCGGGACTAGCGGGCACAGATACGCAGTATTTT - TRBD2 TRBJ2-3 TRBV27
CASSSGTASVAFF TGTGCCAGCTCATCCGGGACAGCGAGTGTAGCTTTCTTT - TRBD1 TRBJ1-1 TRBV18
CASSFLLAGGPTDTQYF TGCGCCAGCAGCTTCTTACTAGCGGGGGGCCCCACAGATACGCAGTATTTT few TRBD2 TRBJ2-3 TRBV5-1
CASSLLAGLQETQYF TGCGCCAGCAGCTTACTAGCGGGACTTCAAGAGACCCAGTACTTC - TRBD2 TRBJ2-5 TRBV5-1
CASSRRRGATEAFF TGCGCCAGCAGTCGACGCAGGGGGGCCACTGAAGCTTTCTTT - TRBD1 TRBJ1-1 TRBV5-1
CAWSPPQGRVKLFF TGTGCCTGGAGTCCCCCTCAGGGAAGAGTAAAACTGTTTTTT - - TRBJ1-4 TRBV30